The 30 T cell receptor beta chains presented below share a single source sample, sequenced in a study of radiation and T cells in renal cell carcinoma. Time point of the sample: blood 2 weeks post-SBRT. Treatment denoted: 15 Gy SBRT to primary tumor, nephrectomy 4 weeks later. The table came from immunoSEQ multiplex PCR; TCRdb's copy has only in-frame clones and leaves some out. Here the sample spans approximately 120,000 clones, about four fifths being singletons. Sequenced material: blood, taken from a patient whose treatment included radiotherapy and nephrectomy. Every receptor here comes from a man over 45 with renal cell carcinoma.

The chain joins TRBV6-6 to TRBJ2-7; the D gene is possibly TRBD1 (5 bases). Trimming pared 7 bases from V and 3 bases from J, leaving 13 bases between. Germline V gives CDR1 MNHNY, CDR2 SVGAGI (reference sequence). There are 13 residues in the CDR3. The CDR3, as DNA: TGTGCCAGCACAACACGAGACAGCTACGAGCAGTACTTC. Amino acids: CASTTRDSYEQYF.

The V call is TRBV6-1, the J call TRBJ2-7; D is unresolved. CDR1 is MNHNS and CDR2 is SASEGT in the germline V gene. V shed 4 bases and J shed 0 bases, with 10 bases lying between them. The CDR3 covers 14 residues. The CDR3 loop reads CASSAVRSSYEQYF. The CDR3 nucleotides read TGTGCCAGCAGTGCCGTACGAAGCTCCTACGAGCAGTACTTC.

The V and J genes are TRBV11-2 and TRBJ2-7; D unclear. CDR3 length: 15 residues. Germline V gene data show CDR1 as SGHAT and CDR2 as FQNNGV. Trimming left V 5 bases short and J 3 bases short, with 17 bases between. CDR3 loop: CASSPSILSVYEQYF. The CDR3 DNA reads TGTGCCAGCAGCCCCTCGATCCTAAGCGTCTACGAGCAGTACTTC. Filled out from reference TRBV11-2 and TRBJ2-7, the complete variable domain reads EAGVAQSPRYKIIEKRQSVAFWCNPISGHATLYWYQQILGQGPKLLIQFQNNGVVDDSQLPKDRFSAERLKGVDSTLKIQPAKLEDSAVYLCASSPSILSVYEQYFGPGTRLTVT.

V is TRBV7-9 and J is TRBJ1-2, with no clear D. The V and J ends lost 5 bases and 4 bases respectively, with 14 bases between them. CDR1 SEHNR and CDR2 FQNEAQ come from the germline V gene (reference sequence). The length of the CDR3 is 14 residues. CDR3 DNA: TGTGCCAGCAGCGCGGATGAAAAGGTCTATGGCTACACCTTC. It codes for CASSADEKVYGYTF.

This clone was seen more than once but under ten times. V usage is TRBV30 and J usage is TRBJ1-5, with D maybe TRBD1 (6 bases). Between the trimmed V and J ends, which lost 0 bases and 0 bases, there was a span of 9 bases. The CDR3 runs to 15 residues. The V gene's germline CDR1 is GTSNPN and CDR2 SVGIG (reference sequence). This CDR3 reads CAWSVRGSSNQPQHF. As DNA, the CDR3 is TGTGCCTGGAGTGTTAGGGGGAGTAGCAATCAGCCCCAGCATTTT.

This rearrangement joins TRBV5-1 to TRBJ2-3; TRBD2 matches 12 bases. V trimming: 6 bases; J trimming: 4 bases; junction bases outside the gene matches: 9. The CDR3 length is 16 residues. Looked up from germline, CDR1 is SGHRS and CDR2 is YFSETQ. Here the CDR3 reads CASTSLAGGLPDTQYF. Here the CDR3 DNA reads TGCGCCAGCACTTCTCTAGCGGGGGGGCTTCCAGATACGCAGTATTTT. The whole variable domain, filled in from reference TRBV5-1 and TRBJ2-3, reads KAGVTQTPRYLIKTRGQQVTLSCSPISGHRSVSWYQQTPGQGLQFLFEYFSETQRNKGNFPGRFSGRQFSNSRSEMNVSTLELGDSALYLCASTSLAGGLPDTQYFGPGTRLTVL.

J is TRBJ1-5 and V is TRBV5-1; a possible D gene is TRBD1 (5 bases). CDR3 length: 15 amino acids. Deletions cut 0 bases from V and 6 bases from J, with 13 bases between. Germline V gives CDR1 SGHRS, CDR2 YFSETQ. CDR3 nucleotide sequence: TGCGCCAGCAGCTTGGATGTTGGGGGAGGTCAGCCCCAGCATTTT. Its protein is CASSLDVGGGQPQHF.

V is TRBV29-1 and J is TRBJ1-2; D unclear. Germline V lookup: CDR1 SQVTM, CDR2 ANQGSEA. The CDR3 runs 13 residues. V shed 4 bases and J shed 0 bases, with 9 bases lying between them. The CDR3, as DNA: TGCAGCGTTGGAATTGGGGCTAACTATGGCTACACCTTC. It codes for CSVGIGANYGYTF.

The rearrangement joins TRBV10-3 to TRBJ1-1, with D possibly matching TRBD1 (5 bases). Trimming stripped 4 bases from V and 0 bases from J, with 9 bases between. The CDR3 loop spans 14 amino acids. Germline assignment: CDR1 ENHRY and CDR2 SYGVKD. In nucleotides, the CDR3 is TGTGCCATCAGTGTGGAGGGGATGAACACTGAAGCTTTCTTT. It specifies CAISVEGMNTEAFF.

This clone showed up just once. The V and J genes are TRBV5-4 and TRBJ2-3, with 14 positions matching TRBD2. V shed 4 bases, J shed 2 bases, and the junction held 6 bases outside the gene matches. Germline CDR1 SGHNT, CDR2 YYREEE (reference sequence). The length of the CDR3 is 17 residues. CDR3 sequence: CASSAGTSGGNTDTQYF. CDR3 nucleotide sequence: TGTGCCAGCAGCGCAGGGACTAGCGGGGGAAACACAGATACGCAGTATTTT.

This chain connects TRBV4-3 to TRBJ2-3, with 7 bases aligning to TRBD2. V lost 2 bases and J lost 3; bases outside the gene matches: 2. The V gene's germline CDR1 is LGHNA and CDR2 YSLEER. This CDR3 is 14 amino acids long. The CDR3 coding sequence is TGCGCCAGCAGCCAAACGGGGGGTACAGATACGCAGTATTTT. Translated, it gives CASSQTGGTDTQYF.

The V call is TRBV5-1, the J call TRBJ2-3; a possible D gene is TRBD2 (6 bases). Between the trimmed V and J ends, which lost 4 bases and 0 bases, there was a span of 9 bases. Germline V gene sequence: CDR1 SGHRS, CDR2 YFSETQ. The CDR3 contains 14 residues. CDR3 DNA: TGCGCCAGCAGCGTTGGGACTAGCACAGATACGCAGTATTTT. It is translated as CASSVGTSTDTQYF.

The gene calls are TRBV5-1 and TRBJ2-5; D remains ambiguous. The CDR3 sequence is 14 residues long. CDR1 is SGHRS, CDR2 YFSETQ, per germline. V was trimmed by 0 bases and J by 1 base, leaving 7 bases between them. The CDR3 coding sequence is TGCGCCAGCAGCTTGGGACGAGCCCAAGAGACCCAGTACTTC. Translated: CASSLGRAQETQYF. Complete variable domain (other parts from reference TRBV5-1 and TRBJ2-5): KAGVTQTPRYLIKTRGQQVTLSCSPISGHRSVSWYQQTPGQGLQFLFEYFSETQRNKGNFPGRFSGRQFSNSRSEMNVSTLELGDSALYLCASSLGRAQETQYFGPGTRLLVL.

The chain joins TRBV11-1 to TRBJ2-2; 7 bases map to TRBD2. Germline CDR1 and CDR2: SGHAT and FQDESV (reference sequence). V gave up 5 bases and J gave up 6 bases; unmatched junction bases: 12. This CDR3 contains 16 residues. CDR3 residues: CASSPKQAGEAGELFF. The CDR3 bases are TGTGCCAGCAGCCCCAAACAGGCGGGGGAAGCCGGGGAGCTGTTTTTT.

This chain connects TRBV6-6 to TRBJ1-5, with 7 bases aligning to TRBD1. Germline lookup yields CDR1 MNHNY and CDR2 SVGAGI (reference sequence). This CDR3 is built from 13 residues. V was pared by 7 bases and J by 9 bases, with 9 bases of the junction left unmatched. The CDR3 sequence is CASTDRELRPQHF. CDR3 nucleotides: TGTGCCAGCACCGACAGGGAGCTCCGGCCCCAGCATTTT.

This clone was counted a single time. This chain links TRBV29-1 with TRBJ2-5; D possibly corresponds to TRBD2 (6 bases). The DNA end is a closer match to TRBJ2-7, so the J assignment may be wrong. The germline V gene has CDR1 SQVTM and CDR2 ANQGSEA. CDR3 length: 13 amino acids. DNA of the CDR3: TGCAGCGTTGAAGGACCGGGGGCCTACGAGCAGTACTTC. It codes for CSVEGPGAYEQYF.

The chain recombines TRBV5-1 with TRBJ2-5; D call uncertain. The CDR3 has 16 amino acids. Germline V CDR1 and CDR2: SGHRS, YFSETQ. V shed 0 bases and J shed 0 bases, with 12 bases lying between them. The CDR3 DNA reads as TGCGCCAGCAGCTTGGATCCCTCTCCAAACCAAGAGACCCAGTACTTC. The encoded protein is CASSLDPSPNQETQYF.

This clone turned up a few times. The chain employs TRBV20-1 and TRBJ2-1; the D is unclear. The V and J ends lost 6 bases and 4 bases respectively, with 7 bases between them. The CDR3 consists of 11 residues. The germline gives CDR1 DFQATT, CDR2 SNEGSKA (reference sequence). Here the CDR3 reads CSAPRYNEQFF. CDR3 coding DNA: TGCAGTGCCCCTAGGTACAATGAGCAGTTCTTC.

The chain joins TRBV7-6 to TRBJ1-2; D gene unclear. The V and J ends lost 5 bases and 0 bases respectively, with 19 bases between them. The CDR3 spans 17 residues. In germline, CDR1 is SGHVS, CDR2 FNYEAQ. The chain's CDR3 is CASSPLVGGPANYGYTF. The CDR3 DNA is TGTGCCAGCAGCCCCTTAGTTGGAGGCCCGGCTAACTATGGCTACACCTTC.

The rearrangement uses TRBV7-9 and TRBJ2-2; tentatively, D is TRBD2 (6 bases). The V end was cut by 0 bases, the J end by 6 bases, with 8 bases between. The CDR3 has 14 residues. Germline CDR1 and CDR2: SEHNR and FQNEAQ (reference sequence). The CDR3 spells CASSLAWEAGELFF. In DNA, the CDR3 is TGTGCCAGCAGCTTAGCCTGGGAGGCCGGGGAGCTGTTTTTT.

This rearrangement joins TRBV9 to TRBJ2-3; 7 bases align to TRBD2. V shed 0 bases and J 0 bases; nucleotides not matched to a gene: 7. In germline, CDR1 is SGDLS, CDR2 YYNGEE. The CDR3 is 17 residues long. This CDR3 is CASSVEGAGYSTDTQYF. Here the CDR3 DNA reads TGTGCCAGCAGCGTAGAGGGAGCGGGGTATAGCACAGATACGCAGTATTTT.

This clone has only a few counts. The chain joins TRBV5-6 to TRBJ1-2; 7 bases map to TRBD1. CDR1 and CDR2 from the germline V gene are SGHDT and YYEEEE. Losses at the gene ends were 4 bases for V and 0 bases for J; bases not matched to a gene: 6. The length of the CDR3 is 15 residues. Written as DNA, the CDR3 is TGTGCCAGCAGCAGATGGGACAGTTCTAACTATGGCTACACCTTC. Its translation is CASSRWDSSNYGYTF.

This clone was seen only a few times. The rearrangement links TRBV19 to TRBJ2-6; 9 nucleotides match TRBD1. Germline V lookup: CDR1 LNHDA, CDR2 SQIVND (reference sequence). V shed 8 bases and J 0 bases; nucleotides not matched to a gene: 5. The CDR3 length is 16 residues. The CDR3 bases are TGTGCCAGTGGGACAGGGTTGGTCTCTGGGGCCAACGTCCTGACTTTC. Its translation is CASGTGLVSGANVLTF.

This chain links TRBV19 with TRBJ2-3; TRBD2 is a possible D gene (5 bases). There are 14 residues in the CDR3. V was pared by 5 bases and J by 4 bases, with 13 bases between. CDR1 LNHDA and CDR2 SQIVND come from the germline V gene (reference sequence). The CDR3 loop reads CASSDRGGADTQYF. The CDR3 region has the DNA TGTGCCAGTAGTGATCGGGGTGGCGCAGATACGCAGTATTTT.

About this clone: At one of its ends the junction is not consistent with the germline gene, which may arise from a read error. V is TRBV5-1 and J is TRBJ1-1; perhaps TRBD1 as D (6 bases). Per germline, CDR1 SGHRS and CDR2 YFSETQ. The CDR3 sequence is 12 residues long. The DNA of the CDR3 is TGTGCCAGCAGCACCCTACAGGGAGAAGCTTTCTTT. It encodes CASSTLQGEAFF. Complete variable domain (other parts from reference TRBV5-1 and TRBJ1-1): KAGVTQTPRYLIKTRGQQVTLSCSPISGHRSVSWYQQTPGQGLQFLFEYFSETQRNKGNFPGRFSGRQFSNSRSEMNVSTLELGDSALYLCASSTLQGEAFFGQGTRLTVV.

This clone was seen just once. The chain uses TRBV7-2 and TRBJ2-2, with D perhaps matching TRBD1 (6 bases). Germline V gene data show CDR1 as SGHTA and CDR2 as FQGNSA. The CDR3 consists of 15 residues. V was cut by 2 bases and J by 6 bases, with 13 bases left in between. This chain's CDR3 is CASSLMGKGAGELFF. The CDR3 DNA reads as TGTGCCAGCAGCTTAATGGGAAAGGGGGCCGGGGAGCTGTTTTTT.

V usage is TRBV28 and J usage is TRBJ1-2; TRBD1 agrees at 7 bases. The germline CDR1 and CDR2 sequences are MDHEN and SYDVKM. Trimming at V came to 7 bases and at J to 4 bases, leaving 6 bases not matched to a gene. The length of the CDR3 is 13 residues. CDR3 amino acids: CASTLQGSYGYTF. The CDR3 DNA is TGTGCCAGCACCCTACAGGGGAGCTATGGCTACACCTTC.

The chain uses TRBV7-9 and TRBJ1-3; D gene ambiguous. The CDR3 has 15 amino acids. With 6 bases removed from V and 0 bases from J, the gap between germline ends came to 12 bases. CDR1 is SEHNR, CDR2 FQNEAQ, per germline (reference sequence). The CDR3, as DNA: TGTGCCAGCAGTTCCGGACGGAGCTCTGGAAACACCATATATTTT. It translates to CASSSGRSSGNTIYF.

This clone was seen a handful of times. The V gene is TRBV4-1, the J gene TRBJ2-4; 7 nucleotides align to TRBD2. Trimming removed 5 bases from V and 6 bases from J; junction bases left unmatched: 13. The CDR3 length is 16 residues. Looked up from germline, CDR1 is MGHRA and CDR2 is YSYEKL. The CDR3 coding sequence is TGCGCCAGCAGCGCCCAATGGTCCGGGGAGGGAAACATTCAGTACTTC. Amino acid sequence: CASSAQWSGEGNIQYF.

This chain uses TRBV7-9 with TRBJ1-1, with no clear D. The germline CDR1 and CDR2 sequences are SEHNR and FQNEAQ (reference sequence). V gave up 0 bases and J gave up 11 bases, with 13 bases separating them. The CDR3 is 13 amino acids. The CDR3 bases are TGTGCCAGCAGCTTAGCGGACTTGCCCAGGGCTTTCTTT. Translating it yields CASSLADLPRAFF.